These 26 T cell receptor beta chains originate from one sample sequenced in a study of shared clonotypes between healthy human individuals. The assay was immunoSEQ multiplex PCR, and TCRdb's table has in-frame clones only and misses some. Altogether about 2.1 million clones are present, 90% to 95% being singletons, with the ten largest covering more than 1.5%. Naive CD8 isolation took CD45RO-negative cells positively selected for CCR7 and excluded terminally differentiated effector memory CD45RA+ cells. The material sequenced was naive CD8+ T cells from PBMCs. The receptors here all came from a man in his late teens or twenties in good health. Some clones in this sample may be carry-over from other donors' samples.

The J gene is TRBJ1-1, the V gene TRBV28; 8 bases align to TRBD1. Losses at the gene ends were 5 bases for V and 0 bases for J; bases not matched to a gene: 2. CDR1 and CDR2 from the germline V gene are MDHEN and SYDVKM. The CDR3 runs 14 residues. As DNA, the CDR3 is TGTGCCAGCAGTATGGGACAGGTGAACACTGAAGCTTTCTTT. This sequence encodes CASSMGQVNTEAFF.

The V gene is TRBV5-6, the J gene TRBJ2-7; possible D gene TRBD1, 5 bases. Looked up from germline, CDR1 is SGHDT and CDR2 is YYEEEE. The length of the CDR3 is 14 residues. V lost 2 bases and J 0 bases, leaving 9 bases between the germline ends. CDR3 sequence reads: CASSLSRVSYEQYF. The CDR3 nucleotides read TGTGCCAGCAGCTTAAGCAGGGTCTCCTACGAGCAGTACTTC.

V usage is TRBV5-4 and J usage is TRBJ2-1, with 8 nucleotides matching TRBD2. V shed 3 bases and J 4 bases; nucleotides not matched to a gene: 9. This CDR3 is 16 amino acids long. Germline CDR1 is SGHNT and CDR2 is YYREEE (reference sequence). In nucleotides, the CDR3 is TGTGCCAGCAGCTCCGCGGGGGTAGCGGGGTACAATGAGCAGTTCTTC. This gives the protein CASSSAGVAGYNEQFF.

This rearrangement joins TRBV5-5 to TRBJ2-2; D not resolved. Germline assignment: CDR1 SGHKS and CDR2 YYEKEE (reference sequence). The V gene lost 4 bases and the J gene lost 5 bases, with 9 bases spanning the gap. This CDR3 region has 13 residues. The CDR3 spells CASSPGRTGELFF. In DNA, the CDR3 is TGTGCCAGCAGCCCCGGACGGACCGGGGAGCTGTTTTTT.

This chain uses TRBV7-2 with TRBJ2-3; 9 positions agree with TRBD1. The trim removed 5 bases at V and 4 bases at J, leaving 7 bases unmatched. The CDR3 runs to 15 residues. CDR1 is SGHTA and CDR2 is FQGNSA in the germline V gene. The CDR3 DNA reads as TGTGCCAGCAGCCTCTGGACAGGGGTGGCAGATACGCAGTATTTT. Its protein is CASSLWTGVADTQYF.

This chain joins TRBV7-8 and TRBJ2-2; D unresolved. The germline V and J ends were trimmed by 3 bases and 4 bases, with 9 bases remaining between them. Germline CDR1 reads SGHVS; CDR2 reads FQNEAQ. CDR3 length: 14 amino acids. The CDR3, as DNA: TGTGCCAGCAGCTTTGGGTCTGGCACCGGGGAGCTGTTTTTT. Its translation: CASSFGSGTGELFF.

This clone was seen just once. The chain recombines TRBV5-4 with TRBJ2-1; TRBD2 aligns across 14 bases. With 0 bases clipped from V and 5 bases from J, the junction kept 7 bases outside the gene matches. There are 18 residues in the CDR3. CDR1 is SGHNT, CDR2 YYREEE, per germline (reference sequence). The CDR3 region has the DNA TGTGCCAGCAGCTTGGCCCGGACTAGCGGGAGGCCCAACAATGAGCAGTTCTTC. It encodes CASSLARTSGRPNNEQFF.

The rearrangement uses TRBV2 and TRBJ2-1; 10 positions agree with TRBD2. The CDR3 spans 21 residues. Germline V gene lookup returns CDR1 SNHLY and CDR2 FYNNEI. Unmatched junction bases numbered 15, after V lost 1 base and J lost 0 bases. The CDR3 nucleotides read TGTGCCAGCAGTGAAGATGGACTAGCGGAAATAAGCGACCGCTCCTACAATGAGCAGTTCTTC. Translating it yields CASSEDGLAEISDRSYNEQFF.

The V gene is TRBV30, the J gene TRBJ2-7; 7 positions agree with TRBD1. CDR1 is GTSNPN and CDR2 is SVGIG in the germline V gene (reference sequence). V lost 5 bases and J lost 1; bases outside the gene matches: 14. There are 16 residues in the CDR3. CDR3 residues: CAWRPLHRDSSYEQYF. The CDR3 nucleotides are TGTGCCTGGCGACCCCTCCACCGGGACAGTTCCTACGAGCAGTACTTC.

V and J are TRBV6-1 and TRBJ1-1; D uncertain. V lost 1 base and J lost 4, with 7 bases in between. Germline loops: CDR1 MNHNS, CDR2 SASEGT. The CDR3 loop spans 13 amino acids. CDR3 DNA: TGTGCCAGCAGTGAAGGGACGGGCACTGAAGCTTTCTTT. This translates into CASSEGTGTEAFF.

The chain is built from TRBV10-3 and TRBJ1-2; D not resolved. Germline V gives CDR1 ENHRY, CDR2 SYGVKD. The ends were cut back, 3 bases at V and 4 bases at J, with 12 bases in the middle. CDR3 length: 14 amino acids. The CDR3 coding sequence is TGTGCCATCAGTGACCTAACAAGGGCCTATGGCTACACCTTC. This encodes CAISDLTRAYGYTF.

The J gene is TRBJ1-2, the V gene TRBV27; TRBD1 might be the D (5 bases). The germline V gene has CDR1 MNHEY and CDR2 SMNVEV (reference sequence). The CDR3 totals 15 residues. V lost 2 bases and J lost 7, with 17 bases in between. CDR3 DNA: TGTGCCAGCAGTTTAATCGTCGGCGGGGGGTTTGGCTACACCTTC. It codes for CASSLIVGGGFGYTF.

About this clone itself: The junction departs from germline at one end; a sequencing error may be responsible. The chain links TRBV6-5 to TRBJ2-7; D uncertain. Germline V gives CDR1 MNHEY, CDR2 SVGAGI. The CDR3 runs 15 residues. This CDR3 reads CASSDSSSRLYEQYF. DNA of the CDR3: TGTGCCAGCAGTGACTCCTCAAGTCGCCTTTACGAGCAGTACTTC.

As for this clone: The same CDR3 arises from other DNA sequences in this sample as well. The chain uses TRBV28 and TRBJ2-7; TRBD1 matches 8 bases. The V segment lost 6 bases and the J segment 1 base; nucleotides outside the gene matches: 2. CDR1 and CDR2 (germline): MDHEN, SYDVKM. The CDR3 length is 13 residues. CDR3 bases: TGTGCCAGCAGACGGACAGGGTCCTACGAGCAGTACTTC. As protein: CASRRTGSYEQYF.

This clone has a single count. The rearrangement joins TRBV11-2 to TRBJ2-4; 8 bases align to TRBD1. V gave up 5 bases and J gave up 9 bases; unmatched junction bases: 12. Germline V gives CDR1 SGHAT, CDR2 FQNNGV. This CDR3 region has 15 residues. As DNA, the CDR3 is TGTGCCAGCAGCGACTGGGACAGGACGGAGGGCATTCAGTACTTC. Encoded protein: CASSDWDRTEGIQYF.

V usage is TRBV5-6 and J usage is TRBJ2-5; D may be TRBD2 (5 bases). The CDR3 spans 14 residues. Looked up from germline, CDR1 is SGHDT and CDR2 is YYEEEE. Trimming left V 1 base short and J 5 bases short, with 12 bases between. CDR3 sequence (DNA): TGTGCCAGCAGCTTGATCGGGGAGCTCGAGACCCAGTACTTC. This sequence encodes CASSLIGELETQYF.

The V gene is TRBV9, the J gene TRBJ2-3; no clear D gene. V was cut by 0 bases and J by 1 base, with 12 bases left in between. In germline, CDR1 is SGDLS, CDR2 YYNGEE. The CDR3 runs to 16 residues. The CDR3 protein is CASSVDWVLGTDTQYF. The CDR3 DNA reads TGTGCCAGCAGCGTAGACTGGGTCTTGGGCACAGATACGCAGTATTTT.

The CDR3 DNA sequence: TGTGCCAGCAGCTTAGGCGGGAGGGCCTTCGAGCAGTACTTC. This translates into CASSLGGRAFEQYF. The chain employs TRBV7-6 and TRBJ2-7; 9 bases align to TRBD2. In germline, CDR1 is SGHVS, CDR2 FNYEAQ. V lost 1 base to trimming and J lost 6 bases; unmatched junction nucleotides: 4. The CDR3 extends over 14 amino acids.

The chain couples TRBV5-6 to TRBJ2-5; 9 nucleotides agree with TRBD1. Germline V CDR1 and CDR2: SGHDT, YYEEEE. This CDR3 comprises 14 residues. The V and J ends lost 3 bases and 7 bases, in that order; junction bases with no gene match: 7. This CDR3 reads CASSWGTGLTTQYF. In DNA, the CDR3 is TGTGCCAGCAGCTGGGGGACAGGGCTCACGACCCAGTACTTC.

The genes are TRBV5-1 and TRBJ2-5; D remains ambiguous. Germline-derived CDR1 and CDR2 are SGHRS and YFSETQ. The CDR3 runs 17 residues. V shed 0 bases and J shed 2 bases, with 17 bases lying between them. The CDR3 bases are TGCGCCAGCAGCTTGGGCCCGGATCAACATATACAAGAGACCCAGTACTTC. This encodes CASSLGPDQHIQETQYF.

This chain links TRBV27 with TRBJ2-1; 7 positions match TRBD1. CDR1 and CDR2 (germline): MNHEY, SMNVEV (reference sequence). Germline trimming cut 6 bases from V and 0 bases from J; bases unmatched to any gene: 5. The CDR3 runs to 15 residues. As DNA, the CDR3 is TGTGCCAGCAGCGACAGGGACCCCTCCTACAATGAGCAGTTCTTC. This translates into CASSDRDPSYNEQFF.

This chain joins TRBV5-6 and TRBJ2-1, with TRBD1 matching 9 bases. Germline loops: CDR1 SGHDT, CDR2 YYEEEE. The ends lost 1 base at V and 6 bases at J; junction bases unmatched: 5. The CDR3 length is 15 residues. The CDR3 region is CASSLLQGALNEQFF. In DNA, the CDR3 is TGTGCCAGCAGCTTGTTACAGGGGGCGCTCAATGAGCAGTTCTTC.

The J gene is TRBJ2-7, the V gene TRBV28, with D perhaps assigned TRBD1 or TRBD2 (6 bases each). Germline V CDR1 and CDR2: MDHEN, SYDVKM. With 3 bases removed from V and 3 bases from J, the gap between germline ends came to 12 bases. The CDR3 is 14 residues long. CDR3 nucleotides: TGTGCCAGCAGTTTTTCGGGGGCCGTCTACGAGCAGTACTTC. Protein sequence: CASSFSGAVYEQYF.

The CDR3: CASSEPRQGADRQPQHF. CDR3 nucleotide sequence: TGTGCCAGCAGTGAACCCCGACAGGGGGCCGATCGTCAGCCCCAGCATTTT. The gene calls are TRBV6-1 and TRBJ1-5; 10 nucleotides match TRBD1. The CDR3 extends over 17 amino acids. Germline assignment: CDR1 MNHNS and CDR2 SASEGT. V was clipped by 2 bases and J by 6 bases; unmatched bases: 10.

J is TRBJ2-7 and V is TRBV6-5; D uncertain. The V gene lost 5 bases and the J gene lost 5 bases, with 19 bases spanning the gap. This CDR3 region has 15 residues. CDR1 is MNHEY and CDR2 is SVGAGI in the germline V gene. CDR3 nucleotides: TGTGCCAGCAGTCCCCGGTCCCGGAATACAAACGAGCAGTACTTC. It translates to CASSPRSRNTNEQYF.

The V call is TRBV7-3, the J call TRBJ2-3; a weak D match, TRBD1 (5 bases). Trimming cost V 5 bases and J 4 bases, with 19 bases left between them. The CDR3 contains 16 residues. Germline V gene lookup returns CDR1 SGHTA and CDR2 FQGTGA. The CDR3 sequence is CASSPRPQGRADTQYF. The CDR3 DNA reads TGTGCCAGCAGCCCCCGTCCCCAGGGTCGGGCAGATACGCAGTATTTT.